This T cell receptor (beta chain) was sequenced during a study of blood T cell repertoires in COVID-19. Across the whole study: Samples representing acute and convalescent COVID-19 were sourced from the United States, Italy and Spain. T cells, B-cell-depleted T cells, or PBMCs provided the cDNA or gDNA that served as material.

In the study's own analysis: Amplification with reference gene primers provided the estimates of nucleated cell counts. Data came from immunoSEQ multiplex PCR; TCRdb stores just in-frame clones and leaves some out. The D gene and trimming were derived from the DNA, and the V and J assignments and clone size from that table. Among under 150,000 clones, approximately 83% were seen once, and the ten largest hold approximately 16%. The trim removed 7 bases at V and 3 bases at J, leaving 16 bases unmatched. The CDR3 consists of 18 residues. Germline V lookup: CDR1 MNHGY, CDR2 SAAAGT. The origin of this receptor is a woman between 50 and 59 years old who had recovered from COVID-19. Sequenced input: peripheral blood. The J gene is TRBJ2-5, the V gene TRBV6-8, with TRBD2 identical over 11 bases. CDR3 bases: TGTGCCAGCAAACGGACCGGGACTAGCGGATTCCCCAAAGAGACCCAGTACTTC. This translates into CASKRTGTSGFPKETQYF.